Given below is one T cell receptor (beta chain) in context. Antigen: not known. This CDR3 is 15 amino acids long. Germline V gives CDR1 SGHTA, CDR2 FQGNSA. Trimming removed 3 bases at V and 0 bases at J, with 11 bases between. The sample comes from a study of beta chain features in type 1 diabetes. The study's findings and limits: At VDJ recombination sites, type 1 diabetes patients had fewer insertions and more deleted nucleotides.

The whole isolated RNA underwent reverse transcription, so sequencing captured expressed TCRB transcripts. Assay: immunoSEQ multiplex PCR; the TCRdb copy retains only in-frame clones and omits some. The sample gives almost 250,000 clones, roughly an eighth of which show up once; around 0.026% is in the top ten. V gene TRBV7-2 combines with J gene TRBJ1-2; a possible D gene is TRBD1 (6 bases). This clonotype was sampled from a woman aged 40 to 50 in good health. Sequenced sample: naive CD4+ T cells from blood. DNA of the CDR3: TGTGCCAGCAGCTTCTACAGGGCGGCTAACTATGGCTACACCTTC. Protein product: CASSFYRAANYGYTF.